These 30 T cell receptor beta chains share one sample of origin, sequenced in a study of PD-1 blockade in classical Hodgkin lymphoma. Relapses following autologous stem cell transplantation were seen in all patients, with brentuximab vedotin exposure varying. Sequenced by immunoSEQ multiplex PCR; TCRdb stores in-frame clones only, minus some. The table includes approximately 27,000 clones, more than 75% detected once. Specimen: peripheral blood mononuclear cells (PBMCs), collected at baseline. The receptor source for this set is a human donor with classical Hodgkin lymphoma.

The sample holds a few counts of this clone. The chain has TRBV5-1 and TRBJ1-3; D remains ambiguous. The CDR3 spans 13 residues. Germline CDR1 SGHRS, CDR2 YFSETQ. V dropped 5 bases and J dropped 1 base, with 7 bases sitting between them. The CDR3 reads CASSELSGNTIYF. In nucleotides, the CDR3 is TGCGCCAGCAGTGAATTATCTGGAAACACCATATATTTT. The entire variable domain, with the rest obtained from reference TRBV5-1 and TRBJ1-3, is as follows: KAGVTQTPRYLIKTRGQQVTLSCSPISGHRSVSWYQQTPGQGLQFLFEYFSETQRNKGNFPGRFSGRQFSNSRSEMNVSTLELGDSALYLCASSELSGNTIYFGEGSWLTVV.

This sequence joins TRBV27 and TRBJ1-2, with D tentatively TRBD1 (5 bases). The CDR3 covers 13 residues. Trimming removed 3 bases at V and 8 bases at J, with 13 bases between. CDR1 and CDR2 (germline): MNHEY, SMNVEV (reference sequence). DNA for the CDR3: TGTGCCAGCAGTTTTTCGCCAGGGAGCGGCTACACCTTC. Its translation: CASSFSPGSGYTF.

The chain recombines TRBV27 with TRBJ2-1; 10 bases line up with TRBD2. The germline V gene has CDR1 MNHEY and CDR2 SMNVEV (reference sequence). With V trimmed by 6 bases and J by 2 bases, 1 base remained unmatched. This CDR3 has 14 amino acids. The CDR3 region is CASRLAGAYNEQFF. The CDR3 DNA sequence: TGTGCCAGCAGGCTAGCGGGGGCCTACAATGAGCAGTTCTTC.

The gene calls are TRBV4-1 and TRBJ1-6; tentative D call: TRBD1 (5 bases). This CDR3 has 15 residues. CDR1 is MGHRA, CDR2 YSYEKL, per germline. V was pared by 0 bases and J by 7 bases, with 10 bases between. This CDR3 reads CASSQDQDRNSPLHF. CDR3 bases: TGCGCCAGCAGCCAAGATCAAGACAGAAATTCACCCCTCCACTTT.

This chain connects TRBV7-9 to TRBJ1-4; D call uncertain. V was trimmed by 3 bases and J by 7 bases, leaving 12 bases between them. Germline lookup yields CDR1 SEHNR and CDR2 FQNEAQ (reference sequence). The length of the CDR3 is 14 residues. CDR3 bases: TGTGCCAGCAGCTTGGGCAGTGGAGTTGAAAAACTGTTTTTT. This encodes CASSLGSGVEKLFF.

The rearrangement links TRBV5-1 to TRBJ1-3; 7 bases fit TRBD1. Trimming at V came to 0 bases and at J to 7 bases, leaving 1 base not matched to a gene. CDR1 and CDR2 (germline): SGHRS, YFSETQ. The CDR3 is 13 residues long. The CDR3 DNA follows: TGCGCCAGCAGCTTGGGAGGGGGCAACACCATATATTTT. It translates to CASSLGGGNTIYF. The whole variable domain, remainder taken from reference TRBV5-1 and TRBJ1-3, is KAGVTQTPRYLIKTRGQQVTLSCSPISGHRSVSWYQQTPGQGLQFLFEYFSETQRNKGNFPGRFSGRQFSNSRSEMNVSTLELGDSALYLCASSLGGGNTIYFGEGSWLTVV.

The chain combines TRBV4-3 with TRBJ1-1; maybe TRBD1 (6 bases). The V end was cut by 1 base, the J end by 5 bases, with 17 bases between. The CDR3 length is 16 residues. Germline CDR1 is LGHNA and CDR2 is YSLEER. In DNA, the CDR3 is TGCGCCAGCAGCCAAGCTCTGGGCCGAGGGGGGACTGAAGCTTTCTTT. This gives the protein CASSQALGRGGTEAFF.

The chain links TRBV7-8 to TRBJ2-7; TRBD2 aligns across 14 bases. Losses at the gene ends were 5 bases for V and 6 bases for J; bases not matched to a gene: 6. From germline, CDR1 is SGHVS and CDR2 FQNEAQ. The CDR3 runs to 15 residues. CDR3 protein: CASSKGLAGVGEQYF. As DNA, the CDR3 is TGTGCCAGCAGCAAGGGACTAGCGGGGGTTGGCGAGCAGTACTTC.

The chain recombines TRBV6-1 with TRBJ1-5; tentative D call: TRBD1 (6 bases). The CDR3 has 18 amino acids. Per germline, CDR1 MNHNS and CDR2 SASEGT. Trimming pared 0 bases from V and 4 bases from J, leaving 19 bases between. The CDR3 nucleotides read TGTGCCAGCAGTGAAGCGCGAGACCGGGACAAGATTAATCAGCCCCAGCATTTT. This encodes CASSEARDRDKINQPQHF.

The chain is built from TRBV11-2 and TRBJ1-3; the D gene is possibly TRBD1 (5 bases). Per germline, CDR1 SGHAT and CDR2 FQNNGV. The CDR3 is 18 residues long. Trimming shortened V by 2 bases and J by 0 bases, and 17 bases separated the two germline ends. The CDR3 loop reads CASSLFRVGPDSGNTIYF. CDR3 sequence (DNA): TGTGCCAGCAGCTTATTTAGGGTGGGGCCGGACTCTGGAAACACCATATATTTT.

The chain links TRBV5-1 to TRBJ1-1; possibly TRBD1 for D (5 bases). Germline V CDR1 and CDR2: SGHRS, YFSETQ. The V end lost 4 bases, the J end lost 1 base, and 14 bases lay between the germline ends. This CDR3 is 15 amino acids long. Here the CDR3 reads CASSPTQGRNTEAFF. CDR3 DNA sequence: TGCGCCAGCAGCCCGACCCAGGGACGGAACACTGAAGCTTTCTTT.

This clone was seen a handful of times. The rearrangement joins TRBV7-8 to TRBJ1-3; possible D gene TRBD1, 6 bases. The germline gives CDR1 SGHVS, CDR2 FQNEAQ. There are 15 residues in the CDR3. The ends were cut back, 3 bases at V and 1 base at J, with 10 bases in the middle. This CDR3 reads CASSLGAGSGNTIYF. The DNA for the CDR3 is TGTGCCAGCAGCTTGGGGGCAGGGTCTGGAAACACCATATATTTT.

CDR3 bases: TGTGCCAGCGGACACACGCCTAATGAGCAGTTCTTC. It translates to CASGHTPNEQFF. This sequence joins TRBV10-3 and TRBJ2-1, with a tentative D call TRBD1 (5 bases). The germline V gene has CDR1 ENHRY and CDR2 SYGVKD. V was shortened by 10 bases and J by 7 bases, with 14 bases between the two germline ends. There are 12 residues in the CDR3.

The rearrangement joins TRBV7-3 to TRBJ2-5; no clear D. The CDR3 covers 13 residues. The germline CDR1 and CDR2 sequences are SGHTA and FQGTGA. Between the trimmed V and J ends, which lost 3 bases and 3 bases, there was a span of 8 bases. The CDR3 bases are TGTGCCAGCAGCTTTCACTCGGAAGAGACCCAGTACTTC. Translation: CASSFHSEETQYF.

CDR3: CASSFSGQNLAYGYTF. The CDR3 nucleotides are TGTGCCAGCAGTTTTTCCGGACAGAACCTGGCCTATGGCTACACCTTC. The chain employs TRBV27 and TRBJ1-2; weak D call: TRBD1 (6 bases). The V gene's germline CDR1 is MNHEY and CDR2 SMNVEV (reference sequence). This CDR3 contains 16 residues. Trimming removed 3 bases at V and 4 bases at J, with 18 bases between.

The chain employs TRBV5-6 and TRBJ1-4; D unclear. The CDR3 length is 17 residues. Germline V CDR1 and CDR2: SGHDT, YYEEEE. Trimming cost V 0 bases and J 0 bases, with 12 bases left between them. DNA for the CDR3: TGTGCCAGCAGCTTGGGACCCTCAGGAACAACTAATGAAAAACTGTTTTTT. It codes for CASSLGPSGTTNEKLFF.

This clone was seen more than once but under ten times. This chain uses TRBV2 with TRBJ2-1, with D perhaps matching TRBD1 (6 bases). Germline V gene lookup returns CDR1 SNHLY and CDR2 FYNNEI. CDR3 length: 13 amino acids. V shed 1 base and J shed 9 bases, with 10 bases lying between them. The CDR3 here is CASSEGGPGEQFF. The CDR3, as DNA: TGTGCCAGCAGTGAAGGGGGGCCGGGTGAGCAGTTCTTC. Filled out from reference TRBV2 and TRBJ2-1, the complete variable domain reads EPEVTQTPSHQVTQMGQEVILRCVPISNHLYFYWYRQILGQKVEFLVSFYNNEISEKSEIFDDQFSVERPDGSNFTLKIRSTKLEDSAMYFCASSEGGPGEQFFGPGTRLTVL.

The rearrangement uses TRBV5-1 and TRBJ2-7; the D is unclear. This CDR3 contains 14 residues. V was trimmed by 3 bases and J by 0 bases, leaving 10 bases between them. Germline CDR1 is SGHRS and CDR2 is YFSETQ. Here the CDR3 DNA reads TGCGCCAGCAGCTGGACGAGTAGCTCCTACGAGCAGTACTTC. Protein sequence: CASSWTSSSYEQYF.

The table lists this clone with a count of one. This rearrangement joins TRBV7-9 to TRBJ2-3; 8 bases map to TRBD2. V shed 4 bases, J shed 3 bases, and the junction held 6 bases outside the gene matches. Germline lookup yields CDR1 SEHNR and CDR2 FQNEAQ (reference sequence). The CDR3 totals 15 residues. CDR3 DNA sequence: TGTGCCAGCAGCTCCCCTAGCGGGTCAACAGATACGCAGTATTTT. Translated, it gives CASSSPSGSTDTQYF.

The V call is TRBV6-5, the J call TRBJ1-5; D unclear. Trimming cost V 5 bases and J 7 bases, with 12 bases left between them. The CDR3 contains 13 residues. The germline gives CDR1 MNHEY, CDR2 SVGAGI. CDR3 in amino acids: CASSRTGPQPQHF. The CDR3 nucleotides are TGTGCCAGCAGTCGGACTGGGCCCCAGCCCCAGCATTTT.

V and J are TRBV10-3 and TRBJ2-3, with 7 bases fitting TRBD2. J was trimmed by 2 bases and V by 10 bases; bases with no gene match: 18. CDR1 and CDR2 (germline): ENHRY, SYGVKD. The CDR3 runs to 17 residues. CDR3 bases: TGTGCCAACACCACGATGACGGAGCGGGGTAACACAGATACGCAGTATTTT. It codes for CANTTMTERGNTDTQYF.

The V and J genes are TRBV11-3 and TRBJ2-1; TRBD2 matches at 8 bases. The germline gives CDR1 SGHNT, CDR2 YENEEA. The V and J ends lost 5 bases and 2 bases, in that order; junction bases with no gene match: 5. The CDR3 sequence is 15 residues long. DNA of the CDR3: TGTGCCAGCAGCCCCGGGACTAGTCCCTACAATGAGCAGTTCTTC. Encoded protein: CASSPGTSPYNEQFF.

The chain has TRBV30 and TRBJ1-2; D not certain. The V and J ends lost 2 bases and 4 bases respectively, with 14 bases between them. The germline CDR1 and CDR2 sequences are GTSNPN and SVGIG (reference sequence). The CDR3 has 14 amino acids. Written as DNA, the CDR3 is TGTGCCTGGAGTCCCCCACCAGACCTCTATGGCTACACCTTC. This translates into CAWSPPPDLYGYTF.

J is TRBJ1-4 and V is TRBV9; the D is unclear. The CDR3 runs 14 residues. Germline-derived CDR1 and CDR2 are SGDLS and YYNGEE. Trimming pared 3 bases from V and 0 bases from J, leaving 6 bases between. CDR3 loop: CASSAPATNEKLFF. Here the CDR3 DNA reads TGTGCCAGCAGCGCCCCCGCAACTAATGAAAAACTGTTTTTT.

The CDR3 DNA sequence: TGTGCCAGCAGCGTGAGGACCTCGGGGAATGAGCAGTTCTTC. Amino acids: CASSVRTSGNEQFF. The chain combines TRBV9 with TRBJ2-1, with TRBD2 as a possible D gene (5 bases). The CDR3 sequence is 14 residues long. CDR1 is SGDLS and CDR2 is YYNGEE in the germline V gene. Trimming cost V 2 bases and J 7 bases, with 13 bases left between them.

This chain joins TRBV6-1 and TRBJ1-2; D gene ambiguous. V lost 1 base, J lost 0 bases, and 6 bases lay in between. The germline gives CDR1 MNHNS, CDR2 SASEGT. The CDR3 extends over 14 amino acids. CDR3 sequence: CASSEEITNYGYTF. As DNA, the CDR3 is TGTGCCAGCAGTGAAGAGATAACTAACTATGGCTACACCTTC.

The rearrangement joins TRBV5-1 to TRBJ2-5; TRBD1 agrees at 7 bases. Germline V gives CDR1 SGHRS, CDR2 YFSETQ. The CDR3 is 13 residues long. V shed 7 bases, J shed 1 base, and the junction held 4 bases outside the gene matches. The DNA for the CDR3 is TGCGCCAGCCAACAGGGGTCCCAAGAGACCCAGTACTTC. Translating gives CASQQGSQETQYF.

The chain couples TRBV7-5 to TRBJ2-3; no check of the table's D call, TRBD1, against the DNA was made. TRBV7-5 is shown as a pseudogene. The CDR3 spans 19 residues. The CDR3 nucleotides are TGTGCCAGAAGCACCTGGACAGGGTGGCGAGATACTAGCACAGATACGCAGTATTTT. It translates to CARSTWTGWRDTSTDTQYF.

The chain employs TRBV6-5 and TRBJ1-4; no definite D call. The CDR3 sequence is 13 residues long. V gave up 3 bases and J gave up 8 bases, with 10 bases separating them. Germline CDR1 and CDR2: MNHEY and SVGAGI. CDR3 DNA sequence: TGTGCCAGCAGTTATCTACAGCAAGAAAAACTGTTTTTT. Amino acids: CASSYLQQEKLFF.

The V and J genes are TRBV30 and TRBJ2-3; 8 bases line up with TRBD2. Germline values: CDR1 GTSNPN, CDR2 SVGIG (reference sequence). Losses at the gene ends were 1 base for V and 3 bases for J; bases not matched to a gene: 6. The CDR3 covers 15 residues. CDR3 sequence (DNA): TGTGCCTGGAGTGGGGCGGGGGGAGTGACAGATACGCAGTATTTT. Translation: CAWSGAGGVTDTQYF. Filled out from reference TRBV30 and TRBJ2-3, the complete variable domain reads SQTIHQWPATLVQPVGSPLSLECTVEGTSNPNLYWYRQAAGRGLQLLFYSVGIGQISSEVPQNLSASRPQDRQFILSSKKLLLSDSGFYLCAWSGAGGVTDTQYFGPGTRLTVL.